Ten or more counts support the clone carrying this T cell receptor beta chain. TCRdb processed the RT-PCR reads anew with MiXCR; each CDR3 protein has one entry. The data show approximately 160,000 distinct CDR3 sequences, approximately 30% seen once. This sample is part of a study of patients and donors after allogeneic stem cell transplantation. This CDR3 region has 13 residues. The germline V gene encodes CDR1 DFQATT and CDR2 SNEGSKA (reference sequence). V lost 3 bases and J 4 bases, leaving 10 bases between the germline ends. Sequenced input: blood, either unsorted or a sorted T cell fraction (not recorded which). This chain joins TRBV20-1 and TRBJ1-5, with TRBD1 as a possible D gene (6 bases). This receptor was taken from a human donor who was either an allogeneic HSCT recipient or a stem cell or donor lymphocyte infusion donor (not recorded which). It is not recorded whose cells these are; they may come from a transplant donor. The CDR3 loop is CSARRQGNQPQHF. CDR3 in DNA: TGCAGTGCTAGGCGGCAGGGGAATCAGCCCCAGCATTTT.